This TCR beta chain appears in the sequencing data of a study of graft-versus-host responses after intestinal transplantation. This clone was observed a single time. Its matching antigen is unknown. CDR3 length: 17 amino acids. Germline CDR1 reads SGHTA; CDR2 reads FQGNSA. V was cut by 5 bases and J by 0 bases, with 14 bases left in between. Generated by immunoSEQ multiplex PCR, the TCRdb table keeps only in-frame clones and is missing some. The sample records about 120,000 clones, 85% to 95% being singletons. The material sequenced was unstimulated CD4+ T cells sorted from spleen or lymph node cells, taken before transplant. This receptor was identified in a human donor who was the organ donor for an intestinal transplant. The V gene is TRBV7-2, the J gene TRBJ2-6, with a weak D call TRBD1 (6 bases). The CDR3 protein is CASSLDRIPSGANVLTF. CDR3 in DNA: TGTGCCAGCAGCCTCGACAGGATACCCTCTGGGGCCAACGTCCTGACTTTC.